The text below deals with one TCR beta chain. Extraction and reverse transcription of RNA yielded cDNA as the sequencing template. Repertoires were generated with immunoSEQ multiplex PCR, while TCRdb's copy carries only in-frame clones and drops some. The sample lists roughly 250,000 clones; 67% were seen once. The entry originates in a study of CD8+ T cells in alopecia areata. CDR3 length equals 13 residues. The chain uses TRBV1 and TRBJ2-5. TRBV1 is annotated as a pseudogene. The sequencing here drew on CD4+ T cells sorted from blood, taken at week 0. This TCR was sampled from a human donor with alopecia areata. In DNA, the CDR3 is TGCACCAGCAGCCGGGTCAGGACGAAGACCCAGTACTTC. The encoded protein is CTSSRVRTKTQYF.